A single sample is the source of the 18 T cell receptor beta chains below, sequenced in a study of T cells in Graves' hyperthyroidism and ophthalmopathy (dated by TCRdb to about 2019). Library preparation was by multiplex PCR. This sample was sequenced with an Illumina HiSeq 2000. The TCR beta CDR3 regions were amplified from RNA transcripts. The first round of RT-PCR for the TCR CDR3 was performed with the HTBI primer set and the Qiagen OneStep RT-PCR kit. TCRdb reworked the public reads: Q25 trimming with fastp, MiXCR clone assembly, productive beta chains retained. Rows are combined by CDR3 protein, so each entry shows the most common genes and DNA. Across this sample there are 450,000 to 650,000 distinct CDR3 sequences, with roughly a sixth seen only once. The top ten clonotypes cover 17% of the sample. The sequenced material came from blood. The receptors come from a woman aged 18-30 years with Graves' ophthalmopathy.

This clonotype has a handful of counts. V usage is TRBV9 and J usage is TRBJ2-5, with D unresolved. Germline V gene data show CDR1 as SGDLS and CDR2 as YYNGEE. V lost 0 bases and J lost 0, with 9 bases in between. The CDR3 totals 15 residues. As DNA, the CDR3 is TGTGCCAGCAGCGTAGAGGCCAACTACCAAGAGACCCAGTACTTC. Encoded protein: CASSVEANYQETQYF.

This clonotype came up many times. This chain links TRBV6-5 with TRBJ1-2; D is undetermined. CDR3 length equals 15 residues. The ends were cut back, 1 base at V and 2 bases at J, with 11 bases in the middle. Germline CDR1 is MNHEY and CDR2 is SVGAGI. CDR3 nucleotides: TGTGCCAGCAGTTACTACCAGACAAAAAACTATGGCTACACCTTC. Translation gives CASSYYQTKNYGYTF.

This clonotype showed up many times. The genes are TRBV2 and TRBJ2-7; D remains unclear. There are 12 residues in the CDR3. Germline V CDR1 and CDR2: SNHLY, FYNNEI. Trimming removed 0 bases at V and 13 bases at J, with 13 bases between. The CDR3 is CASSEASWATYF. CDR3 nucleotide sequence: TGTGCCAGCAGTGAAGCGTCGTGGGCCACCTACTTC.

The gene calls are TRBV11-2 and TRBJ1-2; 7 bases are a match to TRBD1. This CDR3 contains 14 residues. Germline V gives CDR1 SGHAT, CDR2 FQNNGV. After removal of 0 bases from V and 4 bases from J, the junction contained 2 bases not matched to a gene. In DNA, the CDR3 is TGTGCCAGCAGCTTAGAAGACAGGGTCTATGGCTACACCTTC. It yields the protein CASSLEDRVYGYTF.

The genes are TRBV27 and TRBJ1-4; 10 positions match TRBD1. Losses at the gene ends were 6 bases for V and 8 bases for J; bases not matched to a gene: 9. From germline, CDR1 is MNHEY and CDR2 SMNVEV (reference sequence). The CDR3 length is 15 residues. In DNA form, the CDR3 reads TGTGCCAGCAGAGGATCCGGGACAGGGGCCGAAAAACTGTTTTTT. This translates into CASRGSGTGAEKLFF.

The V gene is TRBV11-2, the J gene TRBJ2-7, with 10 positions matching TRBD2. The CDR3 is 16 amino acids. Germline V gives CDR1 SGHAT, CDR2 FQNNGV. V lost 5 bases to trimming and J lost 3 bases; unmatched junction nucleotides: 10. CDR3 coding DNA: TGTGCCAGCAGCGTGCTAGCGGGGGCCCGGGGCTACGAGCAGTACTTC. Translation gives CASSVLAGARGYEQYF.

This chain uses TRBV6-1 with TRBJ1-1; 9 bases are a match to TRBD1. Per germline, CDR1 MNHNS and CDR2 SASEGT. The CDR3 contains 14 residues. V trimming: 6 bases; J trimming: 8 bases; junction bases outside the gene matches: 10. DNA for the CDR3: TGTGCCAGCAGACAGGGGGCGAGTGGAAGCGAAGCTTTCTTT. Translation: CASRQGASGSEAFF.

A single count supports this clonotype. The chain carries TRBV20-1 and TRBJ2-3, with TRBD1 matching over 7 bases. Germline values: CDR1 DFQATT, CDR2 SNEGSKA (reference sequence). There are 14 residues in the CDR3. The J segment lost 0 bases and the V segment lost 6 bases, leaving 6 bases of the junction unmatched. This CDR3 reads CSAPGQSSTDTQYF. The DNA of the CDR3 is TGCAGTGCCCCGGGACAGTCTAGCACAGATACGCAGTATTTT.

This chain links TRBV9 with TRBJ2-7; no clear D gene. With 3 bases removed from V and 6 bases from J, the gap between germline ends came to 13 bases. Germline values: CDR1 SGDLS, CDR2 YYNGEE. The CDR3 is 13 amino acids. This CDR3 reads CASSAENSREQYF. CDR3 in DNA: TGTGCCAGCAGCGCCGAAAATAGCCGCGAGCAGTACTTC. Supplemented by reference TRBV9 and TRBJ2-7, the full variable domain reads DSGVTQTPKHLITATGQRVTLRCSPRSGDLSVYWYQQSLDQGLQFLIQYYNGEERAKGNILERFSAQQFPDLHSELNLSSLELGDSALYFCASSAENSREQYFGPGTRLTVT.

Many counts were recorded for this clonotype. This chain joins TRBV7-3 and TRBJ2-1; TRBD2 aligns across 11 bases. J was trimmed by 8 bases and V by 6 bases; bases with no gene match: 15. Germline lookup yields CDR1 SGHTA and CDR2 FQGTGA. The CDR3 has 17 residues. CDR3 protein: CASSKGVGLAGPHEQFF. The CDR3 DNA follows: TGTGCCAGCAGTAAGGGGGTAGGACTAGCGGGCCCGCATGAGCAGTTCTTC.

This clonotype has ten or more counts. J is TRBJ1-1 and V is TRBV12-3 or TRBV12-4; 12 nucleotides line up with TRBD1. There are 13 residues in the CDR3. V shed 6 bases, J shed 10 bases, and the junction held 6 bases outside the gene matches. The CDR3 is CASSQGQGAGAFF. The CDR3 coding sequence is TGTGCCAGCAGCCAGGGACAGGGGGCAGGAGCTTTCTTT.

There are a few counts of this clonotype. In nucleotides, the CDR3 is TGTGCCTGGAGCCTGTGGGGGGCGAATGAGCAGTTCTTC. It codes for CAWSLWGANEQFF. V and J are TRBV30 and TRBJ2-1; D possibly matches TRBD1 or TRBD2 (6 bases each). Trimming pared 3 bases from V and 7 bases from J, leaving 13 bases between. CDR1 is GTSNPN and CDR2 is SVGIG in the germline V gene (reference sequence). The CDR3 contains 13 residues.

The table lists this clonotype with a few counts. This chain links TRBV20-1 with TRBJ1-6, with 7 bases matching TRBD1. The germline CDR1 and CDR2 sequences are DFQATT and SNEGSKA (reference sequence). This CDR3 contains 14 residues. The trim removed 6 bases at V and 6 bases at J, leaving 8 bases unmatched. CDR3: CSARPGQINSPLHF. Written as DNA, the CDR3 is TGCAGTGCGCGACCGGGACAGATTAATTCACCCCTCCACTTT.

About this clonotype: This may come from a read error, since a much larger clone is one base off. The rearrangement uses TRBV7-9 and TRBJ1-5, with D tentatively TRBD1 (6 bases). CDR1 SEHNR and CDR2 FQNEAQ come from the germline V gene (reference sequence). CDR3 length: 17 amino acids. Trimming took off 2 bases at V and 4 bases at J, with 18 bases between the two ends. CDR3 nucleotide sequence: TGTGCCAGCAGCTTAATGGGGGCCAGGGGCCCAAATCAGCCCCAGCATTTT. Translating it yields CASSLMGARGPNQPQHF. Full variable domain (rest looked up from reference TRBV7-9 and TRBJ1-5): DTGVSQNPRHKITKRGQNVTFRCDPISEHNRLYWYRQTLGQGPEFLTYFQNEAQLEKSRLLSDRFSAERPKGSFSTLEIQRTEQGDSAMYLCASSLMGARGPNQPQHFGDGTRLSIL.

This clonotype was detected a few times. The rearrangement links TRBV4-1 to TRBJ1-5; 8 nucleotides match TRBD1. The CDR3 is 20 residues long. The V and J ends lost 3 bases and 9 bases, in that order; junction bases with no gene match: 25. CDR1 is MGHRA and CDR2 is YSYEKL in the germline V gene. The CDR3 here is CASSQVTGTGPENGPRPQHF. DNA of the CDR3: TGCGCCAGCAGCCAGGTTACCGGGACAGGCCCTGAAAATGGTCCCAGGCCCCAGCATTTT.

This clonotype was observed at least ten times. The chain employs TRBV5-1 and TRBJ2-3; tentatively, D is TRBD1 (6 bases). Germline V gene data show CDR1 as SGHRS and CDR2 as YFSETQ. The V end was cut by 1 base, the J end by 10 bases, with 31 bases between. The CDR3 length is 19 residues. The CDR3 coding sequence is TGCGCCAGCAGCTTGCAACGACAGGTTTTAGGTCTCCGCAGGGTTGCGCAGTATTTT. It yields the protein CASSLQRQVLGLRRVAQYF.

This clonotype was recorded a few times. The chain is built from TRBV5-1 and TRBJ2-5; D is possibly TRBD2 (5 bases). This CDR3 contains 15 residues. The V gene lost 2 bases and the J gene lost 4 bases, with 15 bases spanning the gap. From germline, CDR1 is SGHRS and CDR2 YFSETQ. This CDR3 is CASSFISDSGETQYF. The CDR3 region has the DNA TGCGCCAGCAGCTTCATTTCGGACTCCGGAGAGACCCAGTACTTC. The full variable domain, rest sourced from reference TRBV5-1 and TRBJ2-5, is KAGVTQTPRYLIKTRGQQVTLSCSPISGHRSVSWYQQTPGQGLQFLFEYFSETQRNKGNFPGRFSGRQFSNSRSEMNVSTLELGDSALYLCASSFISDSGETQYFGPGTRLLVL.

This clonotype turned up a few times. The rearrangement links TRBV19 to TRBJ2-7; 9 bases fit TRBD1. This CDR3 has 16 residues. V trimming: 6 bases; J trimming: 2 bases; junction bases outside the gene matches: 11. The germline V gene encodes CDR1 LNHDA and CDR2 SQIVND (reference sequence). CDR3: CASSPREGQGTYEQYF. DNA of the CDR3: TGTGCCAGTAGCCCCCGAGAGGGACAGGGAACCTACGAGCAGTACTTC. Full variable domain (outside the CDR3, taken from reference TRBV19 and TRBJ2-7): DGGITQSPKYLFRKEGQNVTLSCEQNLNHDAMYWYRQDPGQGLRLIYYSQIVNDFQKGDIAEGYSVSREKKESFPLTVTSAQKNPTAFYLCASSPREGQGTYEQYFGPGTRLTVT.